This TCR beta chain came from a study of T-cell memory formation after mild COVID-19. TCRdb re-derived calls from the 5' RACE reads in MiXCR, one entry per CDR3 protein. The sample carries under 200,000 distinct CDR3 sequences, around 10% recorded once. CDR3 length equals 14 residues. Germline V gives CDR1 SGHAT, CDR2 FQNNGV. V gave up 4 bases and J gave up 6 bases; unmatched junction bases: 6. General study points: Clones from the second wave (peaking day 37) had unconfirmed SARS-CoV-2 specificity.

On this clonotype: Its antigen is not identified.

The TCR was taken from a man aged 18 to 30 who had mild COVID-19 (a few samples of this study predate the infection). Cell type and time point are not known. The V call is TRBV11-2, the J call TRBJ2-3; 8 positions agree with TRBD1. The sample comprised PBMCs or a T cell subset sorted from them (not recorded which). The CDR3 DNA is TGTGCCAGCAGCTCCCCGCAGGGGGCGGATACGCAGTATTTT. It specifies CASSSPQGADTQYF.